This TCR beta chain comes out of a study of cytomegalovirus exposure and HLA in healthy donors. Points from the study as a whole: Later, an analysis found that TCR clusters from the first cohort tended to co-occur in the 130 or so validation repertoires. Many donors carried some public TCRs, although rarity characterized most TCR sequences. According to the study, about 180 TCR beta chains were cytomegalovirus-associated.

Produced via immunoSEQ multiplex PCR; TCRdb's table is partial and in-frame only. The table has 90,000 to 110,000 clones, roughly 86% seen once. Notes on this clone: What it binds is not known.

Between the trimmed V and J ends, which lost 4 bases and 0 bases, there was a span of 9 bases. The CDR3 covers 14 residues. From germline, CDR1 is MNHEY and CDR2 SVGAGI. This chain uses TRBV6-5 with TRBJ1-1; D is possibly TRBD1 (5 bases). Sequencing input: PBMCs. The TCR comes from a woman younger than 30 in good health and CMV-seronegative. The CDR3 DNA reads TGTGCCAGCAGTTGGGCAGGGATGAACACTGAAGCTTTCTTT. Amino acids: CASSWAGMNTEAFF.